This T cell receptor (beta chain) is drawn from a study of T cell responses to AZD1222 COVID-19 vaccine. Study results and caveats: Clonal diversity was possibly underestimated; the donors were predominantly white British and more often female. Among spike-specific TCRs, nearly half reportedly target unmutated variant regions. Sampled repertoires all dated from after the peak T cell response. Dominant at 160-218 and 743-854, vaccine-associated CD4 TCRs also spanned spike.

This clone was counted a single time. Antigen specificity is unknown. Assay used: immunoSEQ multiplex PCR; TCRdb lists only in-frame clones, some missing. The table records tens of thousands of clones, approximately 90% of them present only once. V was cut by 5 bases and J by 4 bases, with 18 bases left in between. The CDR3 length is 16 residues. Germline CDR1 and CDR2: LNHDA and SQIVND (reference sequence). The sequence derives from an adult in good health. The sequencing used peripheral blood, collected on day 0 of AZD1222 vaccination. The chain combines TRBV19 with TRBJ2-1; the D gene is possibly TRBD2 (5 bases). The CDR3 region is CASSSPSRAGYNEQFF. The DNA of the CDR3 is TGTGCCAGTAGTTCCCCTTCGCGGGCAGGATACAATGAGCAGTTCTTC.